These 20 T cell receptor beta chains came from one sample sequenced in a study of T cells expressing NK-cell markers (dated by TCRdb to the early 2020s). The library relied on 5' RACE. The instrument was an Illumina HiSeq 2000. Each entry corresponds to one CDR3 protein sequence from reads that TCRdb reprocessed, and DNA is not given. The table for this sample lists about 460,000 distinct CDR3 sequences. The ten largest clones take up 1.4% of the sample. The sample consisted of blood T cells: a sorted CD56 or NKG2C T cell subset, CD4+ or CD8+ T cells, or bulk PBMC T cells (not recorded which). These receptor sequences come from a woman aged 45-65 years in good health. Donor details come from another sample of the same person, matched by shared clones.

This rearrangement joins TRBV24-1 to TRBJ1-1; TCRdb reports TRBD1, a call that lacks DNA to check it against. From germline, CDR1 is KGHDR and CDR2 SFDVKD. CDR3 size: 15 residues. The CDR3 protein is CATSGGTGENTEAFF.

The V and J genes are TRBV4-1 and TRBJ1-1. Looked up from germline, CDR1 is MGHRA and CDR2 is YSYEKL. This CDR3 spans 14 amino acids. CDR3 residues: CASRITRMNTEAFF.

The V call is TRBV12-3 or TRBV12-4, the J call TRBJ1-6. The CDR3 loop spans 16 amino acids. The CDR3 is CASDKIVSSYNSPLHF.

The genes are TRBV6-5 and TRBJ1-6. The germline V gene encodes CDR1 MNHEY and CDR2 SVGAGI. The CDR3 extends over 15 amino acids. The CDR3 spells CASSRSARRDSPLHF.

The V call is TRBV11-2, the J call TRBJ1-1; the D call from TCRdb, TRBD1, cannot be confirmed without DNA. The CDR3 totals 15 residues. CDR1 and CDR2 from the germline V gene are SGHAT and FQNNGV. This CDR3 reads CASSLARTGATEAFF.

The chain has TRBV6-2 or TRBV6-3 and TRBJ2-3. Germline V gives CDR1 MNHEY, CDR2 SVGEGT. The CDR3 contains 13 residues. The CDR3 sequence: CASSYSERIAQYF.

This chain uses TRBV11-2 with TRBJ2-3. This CDR3 is 12 amino acids long. Germline CDR1 is SGHAT and CDR2 is FQNNGV. The CDR3 sequence is CASSLLRDTQYF.

The J gene is TRBJ1-3, the V gene TRBV7-2. This CDR3 contains 15 residues. CDR1 and CDR2 from the germline V gene are SGHTA and FQGNSA. The CDR3 loop reads CASSFDQNSGNTIYF.

The J gene is TRBJ2-1, the V gene TRBV10-3; TCRdb returns TRBD2, unconfirmable since there is no DNA. Germline CDR1 reads ENHRY; CDR2 reads SYGVKD. The CDR3 is 16 amino acids. The CDR3 spells CAISTRTSGMDNEQFF.

V gene TRBV4-1 combines with J gene TRBJ1-2; TCRdb lists TRBD1, though no DNA is available to test this call. CDR1 and CDR2 (germline): MGHRA, YSYEKL. The CDR3 sequence is 15 residues long. CDR3 loop: CASRSPGDNTYGYTF.

V usage is TRBV12-3 or TRBV12-4 and J usage is TRBJ2-7; the TCRdb D gene call, TRBD2, has no DNA to confirm it. The length of the CDR3 is 15 residues. The CDR3 is CASSFDPRTINEQYF.

The chain employs TRBV25-1 and TRBJ2-1; TCRdb names TRBD1, which stays unverified in the absence of DNA. CDR3 size: 14 residues. Germline CDR1 is MGHDK and CDR2 is SYGVNS. This CDR3 is CASSDRGHNSEQFF.

The chain combines TRBV7-3 with TRBJ2-1; absent DNA, TCRdb's TRBD1 call cannot be checked. Germline-derived CDR1 and CDR2 are SGHTA and FQGTGA. The CDR3 has 15 amino acids. CDR3 amino acids: CASSLGYGGHNEQFF.

The chain recombines TRBV9 with TRBJ1-1; the TCRdb D gene call, TRBD1, has no DNA to confirm it. CDR3 length: 16 residues. The germline gives CDR1 SGDLS, CDR2 YYNGEE. The CDR3 region is CASSPALGVGNTEAFF.

The V call is TRBV7-3, the J call TRBJ2-3; there is no DNA to check the TCRdb D call of TRBD1. Looked up from germline, CDR1 is SGHTA and CDR2 is FQGTGA. The CDR3 has 15 residues. The CDR3 region is CASSVSTGRTDTQYF. Based on the CDR3 plus reference TRBV7-3 and TRBJ2-3, the full variable domain is GAGVSQTPSNKVTEKGKYVELRCDPISGHTALYWYRQSLGQGPEFLIYFQGTGAADDSGLPNDRFFAVRPEGSVSTLKIQRTERGDSAVYLCASSVSTGRTDTQYFGPGTRLTVL.

J is TRBJ2-7 and V is TRBV4-2; without DNA, the TCRdb call of TRBD1 cannot be checked. The germline gives CDR1 LGHNA, CDR2 YNFKEQ. The CDR3 runs to 14 residues. The CDR3 protein is CASSQDRAGDEQYF.

The V and J genes are TRBV2 and TRBJ2-7; the D call of TRBD2 rests on TCRdb alone, since no DNA is present to check it. Germline CDR1 is SNHLY and CDR2 is FYNNEI. CDR3 size: 15 residues. The CDR3 protein is CASSDSAGEAYEQYF.

CDR3: CSARDPSGPTYEQYF. The J gene is TRBJ2-7, the V gene TRBV20-1. CDR1 is DFQATT and CDR2 is SNEGSKA in the germline V gene (reference sequence). The CDR3 is 15 residues long.

V is TRBV27 and J is TRBJ2-1. The CDR3 consists of 14 residues. CDR1 is MNHEY and CDR2 is SMNVEV in the germline V gene (reference sequence). The CDR3 sequence is CASTGSAMYNEQFF.

The chain links TRBV12-3 or TRBV12-4 to TRBJ2-3; TCRdb proposes TRBD1, but this gene call is untestable without DNA. The length of the CDR3 is 14 residues. The CDR3 loop reads CASSRTGYTDTQYF.